The clone carrying this T cell receptor (beta chain) showed up just a few times. Its antigen remains unknown. This sample is part of a study of T cell repertoires in cytomegalovirus infection. Study overall: Signatures in public TCR beta sequences pointed to both CMV infection and matching HLA type. Study conclusions and caveats: Totalled public TCR beta family frequency picked out people who carried CMV plus the relevant HLA.

J was trimmed by 7 bases and V by 5 bases; bases with no gene match: 16. CDR1 and CDR2 (germline): KGHDR, SFDVKD. The CDR3 sequence is 17 residues long. TCRdb fed the reads into MiXCR, producing one record per CDR3 protein. Of about 360,000 distinct CDR3 sequences listed, roughly a third are singletons. Source: cultured PBMCs, taken from culture after CMV antigen stimulation. V and J are TRBV24-1 and TRBJ1-2, with 9 bases fitting TRBD1. The sequence was collected from a human donor in good health (CMV status not recorded). Some clones in this sample may be carry-over from other donors' samples. The CDR3 here is CATSGNTPGQGIAGYTF. The CDR3 nucleotides read TGTGCCACCAGTGGCAATACCCCGGGACAGGGTATCGCTGGCTACACCTTC.